This T cell receptor beta chain derives from a study of cytomegalovirus exposure and HLA in healthy donors. Turning to this clone: Its target is unknown.

The CDR3 runs 13 residues. Germline assignment: CDR1 LNHDA and CDR2 SQIVND (reference sequence). V was cut by 5 bases and J by 5 bases, with 12 bases left in between. Vbeta (60) and Jbeta (13) primers were used in the PCR. Data came from immunoSEQ multiplex PCR; TCRdb stores just in-frame clones and leaves some out. This sample's table has more than 130,000 clones. Study conclusions and caveats: Common viral pathogens seemed, in a later analysis, to connect with several of the most significant clusters. A further, later analysis showed that HLA-associated TCR beta chains (compared with equally common others) were more clonally expanded. In presence/absence analyses, roughly uniform sequencing depth across donors was assumed. Sequencing artifact likely explains a cluster of highly shared sequence variants.

This clonotype was obtained from a man in his forties or fifties in good health and CMV-seronegative. This chain joins TRBV19 and TRBJ1-2; the D gene is possibly TRBD1 (6 bases). Sample: PBMCs. This CDR3 reads CASSSLDSYGYTF. CDR3 coding DNA: TGTGCCAGTAGTTCCCTGGACAGTTATGGCTACACCTTC.